This TCR beta chain was sequenced for a study of cytomegalovirus exposure and HLA in healthy donors listed by TCRdb under 2017. At the level of the whole study: An earlier analysis of roughly 500 of the donors reported 250 to 350 Gb of sequence data and about 100 million unique TCR beta sequences from roughly 180 million T cells. All discovery cohort repertoires had been generated using a single sequencing platform. HLA typing covered class I and class II loci at four-digit resolution. A later genetic analysis took genome-wide SNP genotypes for about 55% of the 666 donors and used that subset as a discovery cohort. An earlier analysis of 450 to 750 of the donors used high-throughput TCR beta sequencing to judge whether each TCR beta V gene segment behaved as functional or pseudogenic. The study aimed to test whether signatures of past pathogen exposure could be identified by cataloging public T cell receptors. Typing coverage varied by locus: about 629-640 donors for A, B, C, DRB1 and DQB1; roughly 510 for DQA1; over 600 for DPA1; around 450 for DPB1. Roughly 5 DR-DQ haplotypes were handled as single units for association and clustering because linkage in the cohort was strong. Of the roughly 390 genotyped donors, roughly 80% were placed in the genetic ancestry cluster associated with self-reported Caucasian donors. The study profiled the T cell repertoires of approximately 700 subjects by immunosequencing and related them to cytomegalovirus serostatus. The study combined high-throughput TCR immunosequencing, statistical association of individual TCRs with disease status, and machine learning to predict cytomegalovirus infection status. Rather than using new phenotypic data, the later analysis identified candidate immune exposures from TCR beta sequences and from how often those sequences occurred across donors. In a later analysis, previously published TCR beta repertoires from about 670 donors were re-analyzed and high-resolution HLA genotyping was added so that TCR occurrence patterns could be studied. Among 300 to 500 genotyped donors of the cohort, an average of around 240,000 unique TCR beta nucleotide sequences was sequenced per donor, of which roughly 17% were non-productive. In addition to the first cohort of 666 subjects, a separate validation cohort of 120 different subjects was used. An early release covering some 640 HLA-typed donors comprised approximately 290 gigabases of sequencing data and around 80 million unique TCR sequences. Donor age, sex, ethnicity and CMV serostatus were compiled alongside the repertoire data.

CDR1 LNHDA and CDR2 SQIVND are derived from the germline V gene (reference sequence). Trimmed from V: 3 bases; trimmed from J: 1 base; junction bases lacking a gene match: 0. Counted from cysteine to phenylalanine, this CDR3 has 14 amino acids. Only CDR3 DNA remains: 42 bases, in frame from the first base. In total, approximately 610 healthy bone marrow donors made up the cohort. At the time of sampling, every cohort member was nominally healthy, though immune exposures that went unrecorded were likely present. The donor tested CMV seropositive, placing the donor among the approximately 290 seropositive members of the cohort. A peripheral blood sample was provided by each donor, and peripheral blood mononuclear cells were used for TCR beta sequencing. Genomic DNA extraction from the blood cell samples was performed with the Qiagen DNeasy Blood Extraction Kit. Overall study outcomes, separate from this receptor: A further reported finding was that TCR beta sequences accurately predicted the HLA-A and HLA-B alleles for most subjects in the first cohort. When HLA alleles, especially DR and DQ, strongly co-occurred, attributing TCR associations to individual alleles was difficult. Because counts were too low, seventeen rarely observed V segments, including chromosome 9 orphons, were left out of the earlier analysis of approximately 500 of the donors. The authors suggested that the approach could potentially be extended to other disease states and immunological phenotypes. A few of the identified cytomegalovirus-associated TCR beta chains were confirmed in vitro to be specific for cytomegalovirus antigens. A later analysis found that HLA-associated TCR beta chains were more clonally expanded and had lower generation probabilities than equally common non-associated chains. The classifier was reported to diagnose cytomegalovirus status with high specificity and sensitivity in both the original cohort and the validation cohort. Only TCR beta chains were sequenced in this cohort, and the absence of alpha or paired-chain data limited detectable features. In an earlier analysis of a few hundred of the donors, most TCR beta V segments were observed in productive rearrangements about 90% or about 30% of the time, broadly matching IMGT annotations. The 87-base-pair reads could not distinguish some IMGT-functional V segments, including TRBV6-2 and TRBV6-3, so those segments were excluded. For the cohort, immune exposure information was limited to CMV serostatus. In a later analysis, the rate of TCR association differed among HLA loci, with DRB1 alleles having the most associated TCRs and HLA-C alleles having the fewest. Because some donors lacked HLA typing at each locus, the association tests relied only on the typed subset. A later genetic analysis reported fewer N-insertions in productive TCRs among donors in an Asian-associated ancestry cluster than the roughly 650-donor mean. Most TCR sequences were observed very rarely across donors, whereas some public TCRs were present in many individuals. In a later genetic analysis, a missense DCLRE1C variant was associated with V-gene and J-gene trimming of TCR beta chains, and the association was replicated in an independent cohort. A later analysis found that most CMV-associated TCR beta chains appeared HLA-restricted, with HLA associations seemingly driven largely by CMV exposure. A later analysis associated approximately 17,000 TCR beta sequences with specific HLA alleles at a false discovery rate of 0.05. According to a later analysis, parvovirus B19, influenza, CMV and Epstein-Barr virus appeared linked to several top co-occurrence clusters. The study gave a list of roughly 150 TCR beta chains associated with cytomegalovirus. A cluster of highly shared sequence variants was judged likely to represent a technical artifact of the sequencing pipeline. Correlated functional status among segregating V segments might reflect linkage disequilibrium, but an unknown experimental factor could not be ruled out. The presence/absence analyses assumed that sequencing depth was roughly uniform across donors, and that assumption may not be true.

As regards this clone: Its antigen is still unknown. No base quality information exists; no much larger clone differs at one position.

Libraries were built with the immunoSEQ multiplex PCR assay. For the multiplex PCR, a mixture combining 60 forward primers for TCR Vbeta segments and 13 reverse primers for TCR Jbeta segments was used. A multiplex PCR assay on genomic DNA amplified the CDR3 region of rearranged TCR beta genes. The Illumina HiSeq System was used to sequence the amplified TCR beta libraries as 87-base-pair reads. The study's processing was this. Across the 500 to 700 repertoires, a later analysis counted tens of millions of unique TCR beta chains, approximately 12 million of which were shared by at least two donors. Raw reads were error-corrected and collapsed into unique sequences with a nearest-neighbor algorithm that merged closely related sequences to remove PCR and sequencing errors. V, D and J gene segments were assigned by aligning CDR3 sequences to IMGT reference sequences. For a sequence to be retained, a match of at least six nucleotides was required to both a V gene segment and a J gene segment. Rearrangements were called productive when the CDR3 lacked stop codons and stayed in frame with V and J; all others were non-productive. CDR3 was defined according to IMGT convention as the region running from the second conserved V-encoded cysteine to the conserved J-encoded phenylalanine. The earlier analysis of 500 to 650 of the donors excluded any sequence lacking an unambiguous match to a single V gene segment. In an earlier analysis of 587 of the donors, V segments were called functional above 56.7% productive rearrangements and were called segregating when the between-donor standard deviation exceeded 5%. A statistical classification framework was developed to diagnose cytomegalovirus status using the catalog of TCR beta chain sequences. V and J gene assignment, in a later analysis, came from comparing TCR nucleotide sequences with IMGT/GENE-DB human TR gene sequences. Using the TCRdist pipeline, a later analysis assigned CDR3 sequences along with most-parsimonious VDJ recombination scenarios. In a later analysis, each TCR beta chain was defined by its CDR3 amino acid sequence together with its V-gene family, and reads without a unique V-gene family were excluded. As a way to deal with suspected cross-contamination and a sequencing artifact, a later analysis dropped approximately 570 nucleotide sequences that were highly shared and had low generation probability. In a later analysis, a clonal expansion index was calculated for each public chain from normalized within-repertoire ranks of inferred template counts. A later analysis computed generation probabilities with a VDJ recombination model fitted to out-of-frame rearrangements, and checked the results against IGoR. In a later analysis, hypergeometric tests were used to score TCR-TCR, TCR-HLA and TCR-CMV co-occurrence, with a repertoire-size bias correction applied to TCR pairs. In a later analysis, false discovery rates were estimated by permuting HLA or CMV assignments 20 times. In a later analysis, co-occurring TCRs were grouped using DBSCAN, with TCRdist sequence similarity added in when clustering inside HLA-allele-positive subsets. Repertoires with fewer than 30,000 or more than 120,000 public chains, plus five repertoires with anomalous nucleotide sharing, were excluded from co-occurrence clustering. Drawn from immuneACCESS, this table holds only the in-frame rearrangements with V and J called that TCRdb kept. Clones are partly lost; checked studies trace under half to an unresolved V gene and leave the rest unexplained. The V and J calls and the clone size are those of that table, but D and trimming were determined from the DNA. Recorded for this sample are some 110,000 clones; about two thirds of them occurred a single time. The biggest ten clones account for about 9% of the sample.

Sequencing was done on a sample of PBMCs. The sequence was collected from a man aged 30 to 45 in good health and CMV-seropositive. This chain joins TRBV19 to TRBJ2-1; TRBD1 lines up with 7 middle nucleotides. This receptor has the CDR3 CASSMGQSYNEQFF. The DNA sequence follows: TGTGCCAGTAGTATGGGACAGTCCTACAATGAGCAGTTCTTC. Outside the CDR3, residues come from the reference TRBV19 and TRBJ2-1 proteins, so the full variable domain is: DGGITQSPKYLFRKEGQNVTLSCEQNLNHDAMYWYRQDPGQGLRLIYYSQIVNDFQKGDIAEGYSVSREKKESFPLTVTSAQKNPTAFYLCASSMGQSYNEQFFGPGTRLTVL.